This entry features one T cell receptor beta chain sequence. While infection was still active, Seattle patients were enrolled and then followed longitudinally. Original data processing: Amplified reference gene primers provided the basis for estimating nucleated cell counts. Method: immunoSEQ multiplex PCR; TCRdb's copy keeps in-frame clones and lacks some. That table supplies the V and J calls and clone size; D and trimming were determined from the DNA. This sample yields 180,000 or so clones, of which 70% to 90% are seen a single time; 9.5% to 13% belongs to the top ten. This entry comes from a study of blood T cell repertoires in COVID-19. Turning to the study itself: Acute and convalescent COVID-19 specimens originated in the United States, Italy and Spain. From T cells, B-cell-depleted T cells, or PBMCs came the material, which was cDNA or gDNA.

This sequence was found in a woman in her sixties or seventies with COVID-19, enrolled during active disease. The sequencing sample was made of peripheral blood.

The CDR3 DNA sequence: TGTGCCAGTACCCCAGGGACAGGGACAGGGGATAGCTACACCTTC. Protein: CASTPGTGTGDSYTF. The chain couples TRBV19 to TRBJ1-2; TRBD1 aligns across 10 bases. The CDR3 is 15 amino acids. Per germline, CDR1 LNHDA and CDR2 SQIVND (reference sequence). J was trimmed by 9 bases and V by 7 bases; bases with no gene match: 14.